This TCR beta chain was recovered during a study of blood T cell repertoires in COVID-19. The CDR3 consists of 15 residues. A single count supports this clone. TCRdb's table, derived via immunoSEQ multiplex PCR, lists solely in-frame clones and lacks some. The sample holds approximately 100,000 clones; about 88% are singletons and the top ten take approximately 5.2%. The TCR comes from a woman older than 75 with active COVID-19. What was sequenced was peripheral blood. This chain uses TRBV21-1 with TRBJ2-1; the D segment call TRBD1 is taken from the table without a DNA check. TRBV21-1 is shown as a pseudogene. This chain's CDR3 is CASSKGTERLNEQFF. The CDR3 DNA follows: TGTGCCAGCAGCAAGGGCACCGAGAGATTGAATGAGCAGTTCTTC.